This is a list of T cell receptor beta chains from one sample in a study of blood T cell repertoires in COVID-19. The protocol was immunoSEQ multiplex PCR, while the TCRdb copy is restricted to in-frame clones and leaves out a portion. Among 56,000 or so clones listed, about 83% were seen once. The specimen was peripheral blood. All receptors derive from a man between 45 and 60 years old with acute or convalescent COVID-19. CDR3s include the opening cysteine and the closing phenylalanine or tryptophan. A D gene is named only where the DNA matches it firmly. Size tells how often a clone was seen (once, few, many) or the class of an expanded clone, and some rows leave it out.

D gene | J gene | V gene | clone size | CDR3 protein | CDR3 DNA
TRBD2 | TRBJ2-1 | TRBV5-6 | NA | CASSSLAGPYNEQFF | TGTGCCAGCAGCTCCCTAGCGGGACCCTACAATGAGCAGTTCTTC
TRBD1 | TRBJ1-6 | TRBV7-8 | NA | CASSLLGQGNSPLHF | TGTGCCAGCAGCTTATTGGGACAGGGTAATTCACCCCTCCACTTT
NA | TRBJ2-7 | TRBV21-1 | once | CASSKGGLAGPSHYEQYF | TGTGCCAGCAGCAAAGGCGGACTAGCGGGACCCTCCCACTACGAGCAGTACTTC
NA | TRBJ1-1 | TRBV5-1 | once | CASSFLADRNTEAFF | TGCGCCAGCAGCTTCTTAGCGGACCGGAACACTGAAGCTTTCTTT
NA | TRBJ1-5 | TRBV29-1 | NA | CSANRDHSGNQPQHF | TGCAGCGCCAACAGGGATCACTCAGGCAATCAGCCCCAGCATTTT
NA | TRBJ2-5 | TRBV7-3 | NA | CASPGRLLTPRVCYQETQYF | TGTGCCAGCCCCGGCCGGTTGCTTACCCCCAGGGTCTGCTACCAAGAGACCCAGTACTTC
TRBD2 | TRBJ2-1 | TRBV13 | NA | CASSHLSSGRYNEQFF | TGTGCCAGCAGCCACCTATCTAGCGGGAGATACAATGAGCAGTTCTTC
TRBD2 | TRBJ2-1 | TRBV7-8 | NA | CASSLAVRLAGVGRKQFF | TGTGCCAGCAGCTTAGCTGTCCGGCTAGCGGGAGTCGGGAGGAAGCAGTTCTTC
NA | TRBJ2-2 | TRBV2 | NA | CASTDLGGGELFF | TGTGCCAGCACTGACCTCGGGGGTGGGGAGCTGTTTTTT
TRBD1 | TRBJ1-5 | TRBV4-1 | NA | CASSQDEGTGRTQHF | TGCGCCAGCAGCCAAGATGAAGGGACAGGAAGAACCCAGCATTTT
NA | TRBJ2-7 | TRBV7-9 | few | CACPRGGEQYF | TGTGCCTGCCCCCGAGGGGGCGAGCAGTACTTC
NA | TRBJ2-5 | TRBV30 | NA | CAWRVTGSRETQYF | TGTGCCTGGAGGGTAACCGGGTCGAGAGAGACCCAGTACTTC
TRBD1 | TRBJ1-5 | TRBV4-2 | NA | CASSPKSNRGEVKQPQHF | TGTGCCAGCAGCCCCAAGAGTAACAGGGGGGAAGTTAAGCAGCCCCAGCATTTT
NA | TRBJ2-5 | TRBV20-1 | once | CSARGEETQYF | TGCAGTGCTAGAGGAGAAGAGACCCAGTACTTC
NA | TRBJ1-4 | TRBV29-1 | NA | CSVGGGGEKLFF | TGCAGCGTTGGGGGGGGCGGTGAAAAACTGTTTTTT
NA | TRBJ1-1 | TRBV12-3/TRBV12-4 | NA | CASSYSGYTEAFF | TGTGCCAGCTCTTACTCGGGGTACACTGAAGCTTTCTTT
NA | TRBJ2-5 | TRBV27 | NA | CASSPWNHEDQETQYF | TGTGCCAGCAGCCCCTGGAACCATGAGGACCAAGAGACCCAGTACTTC
NA | TRBJ1-1 | TRBV7-2 | NA | CASTYIRGVGTEAFF | TGTGCCAGCACCTATATCCGGGGGGTTGGCACTGAAGCTTTCTTT
TRBD2 | TRBJ2-7 | TRBV2 | NA | CASRQQLAGTYEQYF | TGTGCCAGCAGGCAACAATTAGCGGGTACCTACGAGCAGTACTTC
NA | TRBJ1-1 | TRBV29-1 | NA | CSVGAGVKAFF | TGCAGCGTTGGGGCAGGGGTGAAAGCTTTCTTT
TRBD1 | TRBJ2-7 | TRBV7-9 | once | CASSFFARDSSYEQYF | TGTGCCAGCAGCTTCTTTGCCCGGGACAGCTCCTACGAGCAGTACTTC
TRBD2 | TRBJ2-1 | TRBV9 | NA | CASSGSSGVYNEQFF | TGTGCCAGCAGCGGGTCTAGCGGGGTCTACAATGAGCAGTTCTTC
TRBD2 | TRBJ2-5 | TRBV27 | NA | CASSPNIGGRETQYF | TGTGCCAGCAGCCCCAATATCGGGGGGAGGGAGACCCAGTACTTC
TRBD2 | TRBJ2-3 | TRBV30 | NA | CAWSGLAGSTDTQYF | TGTGCCTGGAGCGGGCTAGCGGGGAGCACAGATACGCAGTATTTT
NA | TRBJ1-2 | TRBV7-9 | few | CASSGGGASNYGYTF | TGTGCCAGCAGCGGAGGGGGGGCCTCTAACTATGGCTACACCTTC
TRBD1 | TRBJ1-5 | TRBV19 | NA | CASSIWDRVNQPQHF | TGTGCCAGTAGTATTTGGGACAGAGTTAATCAGCCCCAGCATTTT
TRBD1 | TRBJ1-5 | TRBV5-1 | NA | CASSFGTGANQPQHF | TGCGCCAGCAGCTTCGGGACAGGGGCCAATCAGCCCCAGCATTTT
TRBD1 | TRBJ2-7 | TRBV4-2 | NA | CASSQDLDRVWDYEQYF | TGTGCCAGCAGCCAAGATCTAGACAGGGTCTGGGACTACGAGCAGTACTTC
TRBD1 | TRBJ2-3 | TRBV5-1 | NA | CASRTGSTDTQYF | TGCGCCAGCCGGACAGGTTCAACAGATACGCAGTATTTT
TRBD1 | TRBJ1-1 | TRBV5-1 | NA | CASSFTGEGTEAFF | TGCGCCAGCAGCTTCACAGGGGAAGGCACTGAAGCTTTCTTT
NA | TRBJ2-3 | TRBV7-9 | once | CASSLSGGTGTDTQYF | TGTGCCAGCAGCTTGAGTGGGGGGACTGGGACAGATACGCAGTATTTT
NA | TRBJ2-5 | TRBV11-3 | NA | CASSPRDNNRETQYF | TGTGCCAGCAGCCCTCGGGACAACAACCGGGAGACCCAGTACTTC
NA | TRBJ2-7 | TRBV29-1 | NA | CSVGATGSYEQYF | TGCAGCGTTGGGGCCACAGGTTCCTACGAGCAGTACTTC
NA | TRBJ2-5 | TRBV27 | NA | CASSSAAALGGAQYF | TGTGCCAGCAGCTCCGCCGCCGCTCTTGGAGGGGCCCAGTACTTC
NA | TRBJ2-7 | TRBV6-1 | NA | CASSEPPQGAHEQYF | TGTGCCAGCAGTGAGCCCCCACAGGGCGCCCACGAGCAGTACTTC
TRBD1 | TRBJ2-2 | TRBV10-1 | NA | CASSPGQGTGELFF | TGCGCCAGCAGTCCGGGACAGGGGACCGGGGAGCTGTTTTTT
NA | TRBJ2-7 | TRBV6-5 | NA | CASSRTETYEQYF | TGTGCCAGCAGCCGGACAGAGACCTACGAGCAGTACTTC
TRBD1 | TRBJ1-1 | TRBV7-9 | NA | CASSSPGQGPSTEAFF | TGTGCCAGCAGTTCACCGGGACAGGGACCCAGCACTGAAGCTTTCTTT
TRBD1 | TRBJ1-1 | TRBV6-6 | NA | CASRDGQGKNTEAFF | TGTGCCAGCAGGGACGGACAGGGAAAGAACACTGAAGCTTTCTTT
TRBD2 | TRBJ2-3 | TRBV7-2 | NA | CASSTGLAGGVDTQYF | TGTGCCAGCAGCACGGGACTAGCGGGAGGGGTAGATACGCAGTATTTT
TRBD1 | TRBJ2-3 | TRBV9 | NA | CASSAGQAHADTQYF | TGTGCCAGCAGCGCGGGACAGGCACATGCAGATACGCAGTATTTT
NA | TRBJ2-7 | TRBV27 | NA | CASSLAAGGYEQYF | TGTGCCAGCAGTTTGGCGGCAGGGGGGTACGAGCAGTACTTC
TRBD1 | TRBJ2-5 | TRBV5-1 | NA | CATHEGARETQYF | TGCGCAACCCACGAGGGGGCAAGGGAGACCCAGTACTTC
NA | TRBJ2-1 | TRBV27 | NA | CASRGGNEQFF | TGTGCCAGCAGGGGGGGTAATGAGCAGTTCTTC
TRBD1 | TRBJ2-4 | TRBV7-2 | NA | CASSFKGAGNIQYF | TGTGCCAGCAGCTTCAAGGGGGCAGGAAACATTCAGTACTTC